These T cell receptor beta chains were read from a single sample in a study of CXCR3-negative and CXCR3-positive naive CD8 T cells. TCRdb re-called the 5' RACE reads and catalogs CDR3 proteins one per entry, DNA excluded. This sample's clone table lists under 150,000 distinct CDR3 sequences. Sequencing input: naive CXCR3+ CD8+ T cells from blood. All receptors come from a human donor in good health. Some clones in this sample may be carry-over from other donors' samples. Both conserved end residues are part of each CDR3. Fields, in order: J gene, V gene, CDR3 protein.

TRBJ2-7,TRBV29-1,CSVQEGEGEQYF
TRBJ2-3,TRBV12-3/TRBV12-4,CASSFLAQDTQYF
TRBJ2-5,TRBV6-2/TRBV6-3,CASSYQGEETQYF
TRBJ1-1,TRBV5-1,CASTHGPYTEAFF
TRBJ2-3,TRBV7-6,CASSQLGGGADTQYF
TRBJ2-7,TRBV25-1,CASSRKGHSYEQYF
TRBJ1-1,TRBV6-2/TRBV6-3,CASSYAGITRNTEAFF
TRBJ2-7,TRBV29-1,CSVAPGSSYEQYF
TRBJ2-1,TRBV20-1,CSARASGFYNEQFF
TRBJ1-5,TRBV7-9,CASSTGGWNQPQHF
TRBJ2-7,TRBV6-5,CASGMGHSTYEQYF
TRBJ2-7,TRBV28,CASSLTHGLAVSYEQYF
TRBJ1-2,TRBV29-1,CSVDTPDLWGYGYTF
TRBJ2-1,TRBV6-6,CASSEAGGLYEQFF
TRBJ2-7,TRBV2,CASRKQGTGGYEQYF
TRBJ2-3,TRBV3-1,CASSQQVFTDTQYF
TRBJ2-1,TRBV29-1,CSVHVAGPSYNEQFF
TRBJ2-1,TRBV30,CAWMLGAQNVINEQFF
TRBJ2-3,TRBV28,CASSLGIVSPLTDTQYF
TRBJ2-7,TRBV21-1,CASSKEGPGGIYEQYF
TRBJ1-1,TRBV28,CASSLFAGFTEAFF
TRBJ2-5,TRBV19,CASSITSGLDQETQYF
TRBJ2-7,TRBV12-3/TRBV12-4,CASSSTTYEQYF
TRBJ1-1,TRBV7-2,CASSFLQGWNTEAFF
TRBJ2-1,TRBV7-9,CASSSGGVPYNEQFF
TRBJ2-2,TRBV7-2,CASSLEYNAGELFF
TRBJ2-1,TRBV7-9,CASSLGGTASYNEQFF
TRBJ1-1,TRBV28,CASSNWYTEAFF
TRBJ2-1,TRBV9,CASSVVGTSGDEQFF
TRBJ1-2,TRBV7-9,CASSPTGSYGYTF
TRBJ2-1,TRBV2,CASSETVTGGAIQNEQFF
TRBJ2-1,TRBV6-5,CAASGSSYNEQFF
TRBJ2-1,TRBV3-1,CASSKTSGVRDEQFF
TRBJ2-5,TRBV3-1,CASSPHEEPGLARETQYF
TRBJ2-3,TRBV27,CASSSLTGGTDTQYF
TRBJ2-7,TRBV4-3,CASSQDWEGFYEQYF
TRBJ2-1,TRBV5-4,CASSLGTSLSYNEQFF
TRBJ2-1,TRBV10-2,CASSESGTRFYNEQFF
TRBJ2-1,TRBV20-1,CTGTGEGNEQFF
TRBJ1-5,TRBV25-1,CASSEWLDNQPQHF
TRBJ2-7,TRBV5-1,CASSLNPLYEQYF
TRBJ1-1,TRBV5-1,CASSLQTTGVNTEAFF
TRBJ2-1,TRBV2,CASKGLASYNEQFF
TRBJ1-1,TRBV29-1,CSVFFVGEAFF
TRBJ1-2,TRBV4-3,CASSQDSELNYGYTF
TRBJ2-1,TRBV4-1,CASRIRLASSYNEQFF
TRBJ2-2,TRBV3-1,CASSQIAGSNTGELFF